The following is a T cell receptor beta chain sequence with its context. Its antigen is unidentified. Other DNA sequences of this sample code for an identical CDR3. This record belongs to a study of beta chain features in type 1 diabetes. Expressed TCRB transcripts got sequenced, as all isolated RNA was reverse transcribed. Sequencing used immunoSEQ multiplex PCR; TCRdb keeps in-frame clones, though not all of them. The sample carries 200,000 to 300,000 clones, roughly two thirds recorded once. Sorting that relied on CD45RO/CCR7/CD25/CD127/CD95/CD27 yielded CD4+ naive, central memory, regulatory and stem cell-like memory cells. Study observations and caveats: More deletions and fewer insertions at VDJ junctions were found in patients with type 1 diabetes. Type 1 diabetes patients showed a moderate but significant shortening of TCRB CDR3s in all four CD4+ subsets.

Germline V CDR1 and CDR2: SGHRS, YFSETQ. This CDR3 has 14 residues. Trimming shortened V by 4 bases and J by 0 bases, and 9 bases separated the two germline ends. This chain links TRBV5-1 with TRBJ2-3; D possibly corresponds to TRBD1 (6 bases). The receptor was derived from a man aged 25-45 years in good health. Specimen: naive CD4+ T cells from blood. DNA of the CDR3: TGCGCCAGCAGCCTAGGGACAAGCACAGATACGCAGTATTTT. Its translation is CASSLGTSTDTQYF.